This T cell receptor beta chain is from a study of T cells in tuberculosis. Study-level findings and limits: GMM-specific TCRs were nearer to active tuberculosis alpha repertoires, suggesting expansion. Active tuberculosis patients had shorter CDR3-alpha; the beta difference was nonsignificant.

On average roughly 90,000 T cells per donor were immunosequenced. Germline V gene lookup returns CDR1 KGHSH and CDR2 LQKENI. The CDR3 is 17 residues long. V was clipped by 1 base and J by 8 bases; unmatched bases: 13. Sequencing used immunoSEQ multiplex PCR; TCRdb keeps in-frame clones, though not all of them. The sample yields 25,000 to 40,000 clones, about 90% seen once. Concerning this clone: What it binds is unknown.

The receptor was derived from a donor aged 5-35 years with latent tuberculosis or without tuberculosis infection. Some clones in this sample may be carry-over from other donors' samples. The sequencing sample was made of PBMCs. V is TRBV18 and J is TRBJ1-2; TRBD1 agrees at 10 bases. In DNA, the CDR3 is TGTGCCAGCTCACCACTTACCGGGACAGGGGATCCTGAGGGCTACACCTTC. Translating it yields CASSPLTGTGDPEGYTF.